These 18 T cell receptor beta chains came from one sample sequenced in a study of blood T cell repertoires in COVID-19. Some clones are missing from TCRdb's copy, which holds only in-frame ones; the method was immunoSEQ multiplex PCR. The sample consists of under 250,000 clones, roughly 86% of them appearing once. The sequenced sample was peripheral blood. The source of these receptors is a woman aged 70-85 years with active or convalescent COVID-19.

The rearrangement links TRBV10-3 to TRBJ2-7, with a possible D match to TRBD1 (6 bases). This CDR3 spans 17 amino acids. The V end lost 2 bases, the J end lost 2 bases, and 19 bases lay between the germline ends. The germline gives CDR1 ENHRY, CDR2 SYGVKD. The CDR3 spells CAISETYHRVVTYEQYF. The CDR3 nucleotides read TGTGCCATCAGTGAGACCTACCACAGGGTGGTAACCTACGAGCAGTACTTC.

The rearrangement links TRBV24-1 to TRBJ2-3; 8 bases are shared with TRBD2. The CDR3 runs to 16 residues. Losses at the gene ends were 5 bases for V and 2 bases for J; bases not matched to a gene: 8. Germline V gene sequence: CDR1 KGHDR, CDR2 SFDVKD. The DNA for the CDR3 is TGTGCCACCAGTGTCCCAGCGGGGGCCTCCACAGATACGCAGTATTTT. Its protein is CATSVPAGASTDTQYF.

CDR3 in amino acids: CAATGGRAYEQYF. CDR3 coding DNA: TGTGCCGCTACAGGGGGTAGGGCCTACGAGCAGTACTTC. The rearrangement joins TRBV6-5 to TRBJ2-7, with TRBD1 matching over 8 bases. The CDR3 runs to 13 residues. The germline V gene has CDR1 MNHEY and CDR2 SVGAGI. V was pared by 11 bases and J by 2 bases, with 8 bases of the junction left unmatched.

This clone occurred a few times. The chain joins TRBV24-1 to TRBJ1-5, with D uncertain. The length of the CDR3 is 13 residues. Germline assignment: CDR1 KGHDR and CDR2 SFDVKD. Trimming took off 2 bases at V and 8 bases at J, with 9 bases between the two ends. The CDR3 loop reads CATSDWNLEPQHF. The DNA for the CDR3 is TGTGCCACCAGTGATTGGAACCTAGAGCCCCAGCATTTT.

The rearrangement links TRBV7-2 to TRBJ2-3, with 10 bases aligning to TRBD1. V shed 4 bases and J 5 bases; nucleotides not matched to a gene: 9. The CDR3 runs 16 residues. Germline V gene data show CDR1 as SGHTA and CDR2 as FQGNSA. The CDR3 region has the DNA TGTGCCAGCAGCTCCTCTTACAGGACAGGGGGAGATACGCAGTATTTT. Its translation: CASSSSYRTGGDTQYF.

The chain recombines TRBV5-8 with TRBJ2-5; possibly TRBD2 for D (5 bases). The germline gives CDR1 SGHTS, CDR2 YDEGEE. The CDR3 extends over 15 amino acids. The V gene lost 5 bases and the J gene lost 2 bases, with 16 bases spanning the gap. CDR3 sequence (DNA): TGTGCCAGCAGGATGAGACGGGGAAAACAAGAGACCCAGTACTTC. It encodes CASRMRRGKQETQYF.

The chain uses TRBV5-1 and TRBJ2-7, with 7 bases aligning to TRBD2. The V and J ends lost 2 bases and 3 bases, in that order; junction bases with no gene match: 14. The CDR3 totals 17 residues. The germline V gene has CDR1 SGHRS and CDR2 YFSETQ. The CDR3 region is CASSFGPSGRGDYEQYF. CDR3 coding DNA: TGCGCCAGCAGCTTTGGCCCCTCAGGGAGGGGAGACTACGAGCAGTACTTC.

The chain is built from TRBV11-2 and TRBJ2-3; 8 nucleotides line up with TRBD2. This CDR3 has 16 residues. V lost 5 bases to trimming and J lost 1 base; unmatched junction nucleotides: 8. In germline, CDR1 is SGHAT, CDR2 FQNNGV. CDR3 loop: CASSSDGGAGTDTQYF. The CDR3 nucleotides are TGTGCCAGCAGCAGTGACGGGGGGGCCGGCACAGATACGCAGTATTTT.

The chain links TRBV5-6 to TRBJ2-7; TRBD1 matches at 7 bases. The J segment lost 0 bases and the V segment lost 3 bases, leaving 6 bases of the junction unmatched. CDR1 is SGHDT, CDR2 YYEEEE, per germline. CDR3 size: 15 residues. The CDR3 sequence is CASSSTGANSYEQYF. The DNA for the CDR3 is TGTGCCAGCAGCTCCACAGGGGCAAACTCCTACGAGCAGTACTTC.

This rearrangement joins TRBV19 to TRBJ1-6; 7 nucleotides line up with TRBD1. Germline CDR1 LNHDA, CDR2 SQIVND (reference sequence). The CDR3 totals 15 residues. V dropped 0 bases and J dropped 6; count of bases not matched to a gene: 2. The CDR3 spells CASSIETGFNSPLHF. Written as DNA, the CDR3 is TGTGCCAGTAGTATAGAGACAGGGTTTAATTCACCCCTCCACTTT.

This sequence joins TRBV19 and TRBJ1-5; 7 nucleotides agree with TRBD1. The CDR3 runs 15 residues. V gave up 6 bases and J gave up 3 bases; unmatched junction bases: 8. Per the germline V gene, CDR1 is LNHDA and CDR2 is SQIVND (reference sequence). The CDR3 bases are TGTGCCAGTAGCCAACAGGGGACGCCCAATCAGCCCCAGCATTTT. Protein sequence: CASSQQGTPNQPQHF.

This clone was seen a handful of times. This chain links TRBV20-1 with TRBJ2-7; TRBD1 might be the D (6 bases). V shed 3 bases and J shed 1 base, with 16 bases lying between them. CDR3 length: 15 amino acids. Germline CDR1 reads DFQATT; CDR2 reads SNEGSKA (reference sequence). The CDR3 sequence: CSASWAGTRSYEQYF. CDR3 nucleotides: TGCAGTGCTAGTTGGGCAGGGACAAGATCCTACGAGCAGTACTTC.

This clone has only one observation. V is TRBV6-4 and J is TRBJ1-2; no reliable D call. Per the germline V gene, CDR1 is MRHNA and CDR2 is SNTAGT. V shed 2 bases and J shed 7 bases, with 14 bases lying between them. CDR3 size: 14 residues. CDR3 in amino acids: CASSDGRIGGGYTF. The CDR3 DNA sequence: TGTGCCAGCAGTGACGGGAGGATAGGAGGTGGCTACACCTTC.

This rearrangement joins TRBV7-2 to TRBJ2-2; D not certain. The CDR3 totals 12 residues. CDR1 and CDR2 (germline): SGHTA, FQGNSA. V lost 2 bases, J lost 7 bases, and 5 bases lay in between. CDR3 amino acids: CASSLTHGELFF. The CDR3 DNA reads as TGTGCCAGCAGCTTAACACACGGGGAGCTGTTTTTT.

The chain employs TRBV6-2 or TRBV6-3 and TRBJ1-1, with no clear D. V was cut by 6 bases and J by 6 bases, with 20 bases left in between. The CDR3 runs to 15 residues. Germline loops: CDR1 MNHEY, CDR2 SVGEGT. CDR3 in DNA: TGTGCCAGCAGCCCCGCGAGAGGCGCGGGATCTGAAGCTTTCTTT. Translating gives CASSPARGAGSEAFF.

The CDR3 DNA is TGCGCCAGCGGAGTACGACAGACAGATTACAATGAGCAGTTCTTC. Translation: CASGVRQTDYNEQFF. This rearrangement joins TRBV5-1 to TRBJ2-1; possible D gene TRBD1, 5 bases. This CDR3 is built from 15 residues. Looked up from germline, CDR1 is SGHRS and CDR2 is YFSETQ. Trimming took off 7 bases at V and 4 bases at J, with 18 bases between the two ends.

The rearrangement uses TRBV7-2 and TRBJ1-1; D gene unclear. Trimming stripped 5 bases from V and 2 bases from J, with 9 bases between. The germline V gene has CDR1 SGHTA and CDR2 FQGNSA. The CDR3 is 13 amino acids. The CDR3 loop reads CASSKPLNTEAFF. DNA for the CDR3: TGTGCCAGCAGCAAACCTCTAAACACTGAAGCTTTCTTT.

The chain couples TRBV13 to TRBJ2-7, with TRBD1 as a possible D gene (5 bases). The V end was cut by 2 bases, the J end by 5 bases, with 13 bases between. CDR1 and CDR2 from the germline V gene are PRHDT and FYEKMQ (reference sequence). CDR3 length equals 14 residues. CDR3 region: CASSLRQGNHEQYF. The CDR3 nucleotides are TGTGCCAGCAGCTTACGGCAGGGTAACCACGAGCAGTACTTC. Together with reference TRBV13 and TRBJ2-7, the CDR3 gives the full variable domain: AAGVIQSPRHLIKEKRETATLKCYPIPRHDTVYWYQQGPGQDPQFLISFYEKMQSDKGSIPDRFSAQQFSDYHSELNMSSLELGDSALYFCASSLRQGNHEQYFGPGTRLTVT.